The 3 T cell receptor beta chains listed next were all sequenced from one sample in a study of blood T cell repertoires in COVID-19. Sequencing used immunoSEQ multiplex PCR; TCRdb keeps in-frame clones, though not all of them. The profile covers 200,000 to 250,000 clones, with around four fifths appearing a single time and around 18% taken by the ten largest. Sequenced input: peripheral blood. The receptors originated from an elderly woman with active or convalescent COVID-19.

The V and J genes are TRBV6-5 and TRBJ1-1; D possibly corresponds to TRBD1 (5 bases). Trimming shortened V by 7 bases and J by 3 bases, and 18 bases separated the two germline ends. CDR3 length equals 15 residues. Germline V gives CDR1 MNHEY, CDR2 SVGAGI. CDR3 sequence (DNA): TGTGCCAGCACTAATCGGGGGTTTCGGGACACTGAAGCTTTCTTT. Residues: CASTNRGFRDTEAFF.

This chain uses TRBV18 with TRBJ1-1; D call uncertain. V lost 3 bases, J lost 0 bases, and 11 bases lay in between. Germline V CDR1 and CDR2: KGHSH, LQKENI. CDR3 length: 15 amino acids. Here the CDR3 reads CASSPWEGVNTEAFF. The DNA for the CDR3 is TGTGCCAGCTCACCTTGGGAGGGCGTGAACACTGAAGCTTTCTTT.

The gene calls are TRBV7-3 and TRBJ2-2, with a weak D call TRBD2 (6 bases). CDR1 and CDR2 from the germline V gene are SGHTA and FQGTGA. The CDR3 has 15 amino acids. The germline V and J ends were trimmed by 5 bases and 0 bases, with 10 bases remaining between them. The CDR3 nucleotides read TGTGCCAGCAGCAATAGCGGAACGAACACCGGGGAGCTGTTTTTT. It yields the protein CASSNSGTNTGELFF.